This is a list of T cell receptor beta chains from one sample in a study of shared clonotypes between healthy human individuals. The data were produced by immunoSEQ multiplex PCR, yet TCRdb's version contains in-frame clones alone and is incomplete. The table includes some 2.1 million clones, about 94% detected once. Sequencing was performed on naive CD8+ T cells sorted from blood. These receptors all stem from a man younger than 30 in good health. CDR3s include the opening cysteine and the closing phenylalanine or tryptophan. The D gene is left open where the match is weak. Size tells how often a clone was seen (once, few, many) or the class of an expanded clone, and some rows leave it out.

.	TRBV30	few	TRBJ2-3	CAWSGGARGTDTQYF	TGTGCCTGGAGTGGGGGGGCGCGCGGCACAGATACGCAGTATTTT
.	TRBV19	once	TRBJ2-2	CASSIGLAGELFF	TGTGCCAGTAGTATTGGTCTAGCCGGGGAGCTGTTTTTT
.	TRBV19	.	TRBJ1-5	CASGQPQHF	TGTGCCAGTGGCCAGCCCCAGCATTTT
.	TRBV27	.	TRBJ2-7	CASSPSLGVQIYEQYF	TGTGCCAGCAGTCCCTCCCTCGGGGTCCAGATTTACGAGCAGTACTTC
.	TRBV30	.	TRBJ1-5	CAWREGLGNQPQHF	TGTGCCTGGAGAGAGGGCCTGGGAAATCAGCCCCAGCATTTT
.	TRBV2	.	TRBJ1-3	CASSDLVAEGTGNTIYF	TGTGCCAGCAGTGACCTGGTGGCCGAGGGAACTGGAAACACCATATATTTT
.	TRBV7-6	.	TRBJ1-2	CASSRTTGPKDGYTF	TGTGCCAGCAGCCGAACGACAGGTCCCAAGGATGGCTACACCTTC
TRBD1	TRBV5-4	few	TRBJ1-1	CASSSKKQGTVTEAFF	TGTGCCAGCAGCTCGAAGAAACAGGGGACGGTTACTGAAGCTTTCTTT
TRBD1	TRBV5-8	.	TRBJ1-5	CASSLPGQGDQPQHF	TGTGCCAGCAGCTTGCCGGGACAGGGAGATCAGCCCCAGCATTTT
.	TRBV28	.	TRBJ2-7	CASSFQVGTPSYEQYF	TGTGCCAGCAGTTTTCAGGTCGGTACTCCGTCCTACGAGCAGTACTTC
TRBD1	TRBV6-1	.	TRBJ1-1	CASSEGPGQGLNTEAFF	TGTGCCAGCAGTGAAGGGCCGGGACAGGGCTTGAACACTGAAGCTTTCTTT
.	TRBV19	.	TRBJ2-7	CASSIEGRGNYEQYF	TGTGCCAGTAGTATAGAGGGTAGGGGAAACTACGAGCAGTACTTC
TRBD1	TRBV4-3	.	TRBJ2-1	CASSQDVETGVNNEQFF	TGCGCCAGCAGCCAAGATGTCGAGACAGGGGTAAACAATGAGCAGTTCTTC
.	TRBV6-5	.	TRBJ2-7	CASSLLPTSPYEQYF	TGTGCCAGCAGTCTACTCCCTACTAGCCCCTACGAGCAGTACTTC
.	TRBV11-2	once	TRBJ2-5	CASSLAPTEKETQYF	TGTGCCAGCAGCTTAGCTCCAACGGAAAAGGAGACCCAGTACTTC
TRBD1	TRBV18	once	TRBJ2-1	CASSPQGAYNEQFF	TGTGCCAGCTCACCACAGGGGGCTTACAATGAGCAGTTCTTC
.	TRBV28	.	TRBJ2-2	CASSAGVTAGELFF	TGTGCCAGCAGTGCCGGGGTGACCGCCGGGGAGCTGTTTTTT
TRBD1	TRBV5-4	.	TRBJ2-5	CASSLGQREETQYF	TGTGCCAGCAGCCTGGGACAGAGGGAAGAGACCCAGTACTTC
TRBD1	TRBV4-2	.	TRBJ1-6	CASSQVGQAIPEGTPLHF	TGTGCCAGCAGCCAAGTGGGACAGGCAATACCAGAAGGTACACCCCTCCACTTT
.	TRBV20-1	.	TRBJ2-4	CSASSGIQYF	TGCAGTGCTAGCTCGGGTATTCAGTACTTC
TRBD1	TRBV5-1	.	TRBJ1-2	CASSGGTGGVGYTF	TGCGCCAGCAGCGGCGGGACAGGGGGTGTTGGCTACACCTTC
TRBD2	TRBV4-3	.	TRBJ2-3	CASSQDISGRAMDTQYF	TGCGCCAGCAGCCAAGACATTAGCGGGAGGGCCATGGATACGCAGTATTTT
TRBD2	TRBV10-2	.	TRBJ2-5	CASSGGVAPQETQYF	TGCGCCAGCTCCGGGGGGGTAGCCCCACAAGAGACCCAGTACTTC
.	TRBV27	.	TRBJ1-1	CASSPTGGSAFF	TGTGCCAGCAGTCCTACGGGGGGCTCAGCTTTCTTT
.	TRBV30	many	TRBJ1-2	CAWSVTGDYGYTF	TGTGCCTGGAGTGTTACTGGGGACTATGGCTACACCTTC
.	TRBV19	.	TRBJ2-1	CASSMGRQYNEQFF	TGTGCCAGTAGTATGGGTCGGCAGTACAATGAGCAGTTCTTC
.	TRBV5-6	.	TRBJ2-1	CASTSSHPNEQFF	TGTGCCAGCACCTCGTCGCACCCAAATGAGCAGTTCTTC
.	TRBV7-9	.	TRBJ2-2	CASSLNPTGPTGELFF	TGTGCCAGCAGCTTAAATCCGACAGGACCCACCGGGGAGCTGTTTTTT
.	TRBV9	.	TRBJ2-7	CASSPQDGFFEQYF	TGTGCCAGCAGCCCACAGGACGGGTTTTTCGAGCAGTACTTC
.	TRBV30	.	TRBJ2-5	CAWSEDVGGLGETQYF	TGTGCCTGGAGTGAGGACGTTGGGGGCCTTGGTGAGACCCAGTACTTC
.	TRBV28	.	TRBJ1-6	CASSYYVGTDNSPLHF	TGTGCCAGCAGTTACTATGTTGGGACGGATAATTCACCCCTCCACTTT
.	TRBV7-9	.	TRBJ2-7	CASSSGAGTDIGQYF	TGTGCCAGCAGCTCCGGGGCCGGTACGGACATTGGGCAGTACTTC
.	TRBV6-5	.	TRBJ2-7	CASSYSMALSYEQYF	TGTGCCAGCAGTTACTCGATGGCACTTTCCTACGAGCAGTACTTC
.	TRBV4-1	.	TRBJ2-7	CASSHQTGAYEQYF	TGCGCCAGCAGCCACCAGACAGGCGCCTACGAGCAGTACTTC
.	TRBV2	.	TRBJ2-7	CASSDWGPQLGYEQYF	TGTGCCAGCAGTGACTGGGGACCCCAACTTGGCTACGAGCAGTACTTC
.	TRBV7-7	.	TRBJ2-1	CASSPLLGDSYNEQFF	TGTGCTAGCAGCCCCTTACTAGGGGATTCCTACAATGAGCAGTTCTTC
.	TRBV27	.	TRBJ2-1	CASSPFGGNEQFF	TGTGCCAGCAGCCCCTTCGGGGGTAATGAGCAGTTCTTC
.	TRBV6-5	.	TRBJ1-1	CASSYHGAPRGPEAFF	TGTGCCAGCAGTTACCATGGGGCTCCGCGGGGCCCTGAAGCTTTCTTT
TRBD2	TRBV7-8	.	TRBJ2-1	CASSLTSGLVREQFF	TGTGCCAGCAGCTTGACTAGCGGATTAGTTAGAGAGCAGTTCTTC
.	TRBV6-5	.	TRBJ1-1	CASSPLGTEAFF	TGTGCCAGCAGCCCGTTAGGCACTGAAGCTTTCTTT
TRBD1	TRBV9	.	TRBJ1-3	CASSVATGWTGLNTIYF	TGTGCCAGCAGCGTAGCTACGGGTTGGACAGGGCTTAACACCATATATTTT